These 31 T cell receptor beta chains share one sample of origin, sequenced in a study of T-cell memory formation after mild COVID-19. TCRdb re-analysed the 5' RACE reads in MiXCR, keeping a single row per CDR3 protein. The data show about 29,000 distinct CDR3 sequences, around 10% seen once. Material: PBMCs or a T cell subset sorted from them (not recorded which). The receptors were gathered from an adult woman who had mild COVID-19 (a few samples of this study predate the infection). Cell type and time point are not known.

This clonotype was detected many times. The V and J genes are TRBV3-1 and TRBJ2-7; the D gene could be TRBD1 or TRBD2 (6 bases each). The CDR3 covers 15 residues. Deletions cut 2 bases from V and 3 bases from J, with 14 bases between. In germline, CDR1 is LGHDT, CDR2 YNNKEL (reference sequence). The CDR3 coding sequence is TGTGCCAGCAGCCAAAGGTTCGGGGGCCACTACGAGCAGTACTTC. Its protein is CASSQRFGGHYEQYF.

The sample holds many counts of this clonotype. V is TRBV20-1 and J is TRBJ2-4; 9 bases line up with TRBD2. Germline CDR1 and CDR2: DFQATT and SNEGSKA (reference sequence). The CDR3 sequence is 12 residues long. V trimming: 6 bases; J trimming: 13 bases; junction bases outside the gene matches: 10. CDR3 protein: CSAKLAGRLQYF. The CDR3 DNA reads TGCAGTGCAAAGCTAGCGGGACGACTGCAGTACTTC.

This clonotype was seen repeatedly, ten times or more. The gene calls are TRBV6-1 and TRBJ1-4; D may be TRBD1 (5 bases). Germline CDR1 reads MNHNS; CDR2 reads SASEGT. The CDR3 contains 14 residues. V was clipped by 4 bases and J by 7 bases, with 13 bases between them. The CDR3 loop reads CASSVWGEGEKLFF. The CDR3 DNA reads as TGTGCCAGCAGTGTCTGGGGGGAGGGTGAAAAACTGTTTTTT.

A word on this clonotype: Just one base apart from a much larger clone, this may be a read error. The V gene is TRBV11-3, the J gene TRBJ2-7; D remains unclear. CDR1 SGHNT and CDR2 YENEEA come from the germline V gene. The V end lost 5 bases, the J end lost 6 bases, and 14 bases lay between the germline ends. The CDR3 contains 13 residues. The chain's CDR3 is CASSTSMWGEQYF. The CDR3 nucleotides read TGTGCCAGCAGCACGTCCATGTGGGGCGAGCAGTACTTC.

This clonotype appeared a few times. The J gene is TRBJ1-1, the V gene TRBV4-1; D not resolved. Trimming removed 4 bases from V and 6 bases from J, with 12 bases in between. Per the germline V gene, CDR1 is MGHRA and CDR2 is YSYEKL. The CDR3 is 13 residues long. The CDR3 nucleotides are TGCGCCAGCAGCCCTAGGGAGGTGGCTGAAGCTTTCTTT. It is translated as CASSPREVAEAFF.

At least ten counts were recorded for this clonotype. The CDR3 region is CASSERTANYGYTF. The CDR3 nucleotides are TGTGCCAGCAGTGAAAGGACAGCTAACTATGGCTACACCTTC. This chain uses TRBV25-1 with TRBJ1-2, with D possibly being TRBD1 (6 bases). V lost 2 bases, J lost 0 bases, and 7 bases lay in between. This CDR3 comprises 14 residues. Germline V lookup: CDR1 MGHDK, CDR2 SYGVNS.

Ten or more counts support this clonotype. J is TRBJ1-6 and V is TRBV15, with D perhaps matching TRBD1 (5 bases). Germline loops: CDR1 LNHNV, CDR2 YYDKDF (reference sequence). V lost 7 bases, J lost 6 bases, and 10 bases lay in between. This CDR3 has 13 residues. The CDR3 DNA follows: TGTGCCACCACGACAGAGCTTAATTCACCCCTCCACTTT. Its translation: CATTTELNSPLHF.

The table lists this clonotype with many counts. The chain combines TRBV27 with TRBJ1-1; TRBD1 is a possible D gene (5 bases). The CDR3 consists of 12 residues. CDR1 and CDR2 (germline): MNHEY, SMNVEV (reference sequence). V lost 8 bases, J lost 2 bases, and 9 bases lay in between. CDR3: CASGTGNTEAFF. Here the CDR3 DNA reads TGTGCCAGCGGGACGGGTAACACTGAAGCTTTCTTT.

This clonotype was picked up one time. This chain links TRBV18 with TRBJ2-5; no firm D call. V lost 0 bases to trimming and J lost 5 bases, with 10 bases between them. Germline lookup yields CDR1 KGHSH and CDR2 LQKENI. The CDR3 is 14 residues long. DNA of the CDR3: TGTGCCAGCTCACCACCGCCCAATCGGGAGACCCAGTACTTC. Its translation is CASSPPPNRETQYF.

The J gene is TRBJ2-3, the V gene TRBV29-1, with 10 bases fitting TRBD1. The J segment lost 5 bases and the V segment lost 3 bases, leaving 17 bases of the junction unmatched. Germline values: CDR1 SQVTM, CDR2 ANQGSEA. This CDR3 has 18 amino acids. This chain's CDR3 is CSVETWDRGLLAQDTQYF. In DNA, the CDR3 is TGCAGCGTTGAGACTTGGGACAGGGGACTCCTAGCACAAGATACGCAGTATTTT.

This clonotype occurred many times. The genes are TRBV5-1 and TRBJ1-1; the D is unclear. Germline-derived CDR1 and CDR2 are SGHRS and YFSETQ. The CDR3 runs to 16 residues. Deletions cut 1 base from V and 1 base from J, with 14 bases between. CDR3 amino acids: CASSLKGVWGNTEAFF. The CDR3 nucleotides are TGCGCCAGCAGCTTGAAGGGAGTCTGGGGGAACACTGAAGCTTTCTTT.

This clonotype was found many times. Given a much more abundant clone one base away, this may be a read error. The genes are TRBV5-6 and TRBJ2-5; no reliable D call. The ends were cut back, 1 base at V and 5 bases at J, with 12 bases in the middle. CDR1 is SGHDT and CDR2 is YYEEEE in the germline V gene. There are 14 residues in the CDR3. The CDR3 loop is CASSLRALHETQYF. The DNA of the CDR3 is TGTGCCAGCAGCTTGAGGGCACTACACGAGACCCAGTACTTC.

This clonotype occurred many times. This chain connects TRBV7-9 to TRBJ2-5; D gene unclear. Trimming left V 0 bases short and J 5 bases short, with 4 bases between. The germline CDR1 and CDR2 sequences are SEHNR and FQNEAQ (reference sequence). This CDR3 has 12 amino acids. CDR3 bases: TGTGCCAGCAGCTTAGCAGGGGAGACCCAGTACTTC. This codes for CASSLAGETQYF. The whole variable domain, remainder taken from reference TRBV7-9 and TRBJ2-5, is DTGVSQNPRHKITKRGQNVTFRCDPISEHNRLYWYRQTLGQGPEFLTYFQNEAQLEKSRLLSDRFSAERPKGSFSTLEIQRTEQGDSAMYLCASSLAGETQYFGPGTRLLVL.

This clonotype was counted ten times or more. The chain combines TRBV2 with TRBJ1-5; TRBD1 might be the D (5 bases). With 4 bases removed from V and 7 bases from J, the gap between germline ends came to 14 bases. The CDR3 extends over 14 amino acids. Germline values: CDR1 SNHLY, CDR2 FYNNEI. The CDR3 sequence is CASSGPGTGQPQHF. In DNA, the CDR3 is TGTGCCAGCAGTGGCCCTGGGACCGGACAGCCCCAGCATTTT.

This clonotype was counted ten times or more. The chain joins TRBV5-1 to TRBJ2-5; D is undetermined. V was pared by 0 bases and J by 3 bases, with 6 bases between. Germline V gene lookup returns CDR1 SGHRS and CDR2 YFSETQ. CDR3 length: 13 residues. CDR3: CASSLVAEETQYF. The CDR3 DNA follows: TGCGCCAGCAGCTTGGTAGCAGAAGAGACCCAGTACTTC. Variable domain in full (rest from reference TRBV5-1 and TRBJ2-5): KAGVTQTPRYLIKTRGQQVTLSCSPISGHRSVSWYQQTPGQGLQFLFEYFSETQRNKGNFPGRFSGRQFSNSRSEMNVSTLELGDSALYLCASSLVAEETQYFGPGTRLLVL.

This clonotype was counted between two and nine times. The V gene is TRBV19, the J gene TRBJ2-7; D unclear. V was cut by 4 bases and J by 0 bases, with 7 bases left in between. The CDR3 contains 13 residues. Germline lookup yields CDR1 LNHDA and CDR2 SQIVND (reference sequence). The CDR3 sequence: CASSTGSSYEQYF. CDR3 nucleotide sequence: TGTGCCAGTAGTACGGGTAGCTCCTACGAGCAGTACTTC.

This clonotype was seen repeatedly, ten times or more. This chain joins TRBV7-8 and TRBJ1-1; TRBD1 is a possible D gene (6 bases). V was trimmed by 4 bases and J by 2 bases, leaving 17 bases between them. This CDR3 has 16 amino acids. The germline gives CDR1 SGHVS, CDR2 FQNEAQ. The CDR3 is CASSYRVGGRNTEAFF. The DNA of the CDR3 is TGTGCCAGCAGCTACCGGGTTGGGGGGCGCAACACTGAAGCTTTCTTT.

This clonotype was recorded at least ten times. The rearrangement links TRBV7-2 to TRBJ2-7, with 7 nucleotides matching TRBD2. The CDR3 runs 16 residues. Trimming removed 5 bases from V and 1 base from J; junction bases left unmatched: 11. The germline V gene has CDR1 SGHTA and CDR2 FQGNSA. Here the CDR3 DNA reads TGTGCCAGCAGCGCGGGAGCGACTACTCGGTCCTACGAGCAGTACTTC. It codes for CASSAGATTRSYEQYF.

This clonotype was seen at least ten times. The chain recombines TRBV29-1 with TRBJ2-1; 7 positions match TRBD1. Germline CDR1 is SQVTM and CDR2 is ANQGSEA. V dropped 6 bases and J dropped 5; count of bases not matched to a gene: 10. CDR3 size: 14 residues. The CDR3 spells CSVGVGTDDNEQFF. The CDR3, as DNA: TGCAGCGTGGGCGTCGGGACAGACGACAATGAGCAGTTCTTC.

The chain links TRBV3-1 to TRBJ2-5, with 8 bases that match TRBD2. V shed 8 bases, J shed 5 bases, and the junction held 16 bases outside the gene matches. The V gene's germline CDR1 is LGHDT and CDR2 YNNKEL (reference sequence). The CDR3 sequence is 16 residues long. The CDR3 sequence: CASLGTRSSLGETQYF. In nucleotides, the CDR3 is TGTGCCAGCCTCGGGACTAGGAGCTCCTTGGGGGAGACCCAGTACTTC.

This clonotype was picked up many times. This rearrangement joins TRBV7-2 to TRBJ1-2; TRBD1 matches 9 bases. The CDR3 length is 16 residues. Trimming removed 5 bases from V and 5 bases from J; junction bases left unmatched: 12. The germline CDR1 and CDR2 sequences are SGHTA and FQGNSA. The chain's CDR3 is CASSRNLPGQGYGYTF. CDR3 nucleotide sequence: TGTGCCAGCAGCCGCAACCTTCCGGGACAGGGTTATGGCTACACCTTC. Full variable domain (missing parts from reference TRBV7-2 and TRBJ1-2): GAGVSQSPSNKVTEKGKDVELRCDPISGHTALYWYRQSLGQGLEFLIYFQGNSAPDKSGLPSDRFSAERTGGSVSTLTIQRTQQEDSAVYLCASSRNLPGQGYGYTFGSGTRLTVV.

The chain recombines TRBV11-3 with TRBJ2-7, with D maybe TRBD2 (5 bases). CDR1 and CDR2 from the germline V gene are SGHNT and YENEEA. Trimming cost V 0 bases and J 4 bases, with 10 bases left between them. This CDR3 region has 14 residues. The CDR3 nucleotides read TGTGCCAGCAGCTTAGAGGTCCAGCGGTACGAGCAGTACTTC. Translated, it gives CASSLEVQRYEQYF. The entire variable domain, with the rest obtained from reference TRBV11-3 and TRBJ2-7, is as follows: EAGVVQSPRYKIIEKKQPVAFWCNPISGHNTLYWYLQNLGQGPELLIRYENEEAVDDSQLPKDRFSAERLKGVDSTLKIQPAELGDSAVYLCASSLEVQRYEQYFGPGTRLTVT.

This clonotype was counted many times. The J gene is TRBJ1-1, the V gene TRBV2; D possibly corresponds to TRBD1 (6 bases). The CDR3 runs 16 residues. CDR1 and CDR2 (germline): SNHLY, FYNNEI. Trimming took off 6 bases at V and 8 bases at J, with 25 bases between the two ends. The CDR3 DNA reads TGTGCCAGCAGAGATTGGGGGCAGGGCACCCAGAGGGAAGCTTTCTTT. It encodes CASRDWGQGTQREAFF.

This clonotype was counted many times. This chain links TRBV5-1 with TRBJ2-6, with 9 bases identical to TRBD2. Germline loops: CDR1 SGHRS, CDR2 YFSETQ. This CDR3 is 18 amino acids long. Trimming removed 6 bases from V and 3 bases from J; junction bases left unmatched: 13. The CDR3 DNA is TGCGCCAGCAAAGTATTGGCGGGGGGGCCCCGTGGGGCCAACGTCCTGACTTTC. It yields the protein CASKVLAGGPRGANVLTF.

The sample holds many counts of this clonotype. The chain has TRBV19 and TRBJ1-2; 9 bases are a match to TRBD1. Germline V gives CDR1 LNHDA, CDR2 SQIVND (reference sequence). The V segment lost 7 bases and the J segment 4 bases; nucleotides outside the gene matches: 4. This CDR3 has 13 amino acids. The CDR3 reads CASNQDRGYGYTF. The DNA of the CDR3 is TGTGCCAGTAACCAGGACAGGGGCTATGGCTACACCTTC.

This clonotype was recorded many times. The J gene is TRBJ2-7, the V gene TRBV7-2, with D possibly TRBD1 on 6 matching bases. Between the trimmed V and J ends, which lost 6 bases and 7 bases, there was a span of 13 bases. This CDR3 has 12 amino acids. Germline V gene lookup returns CDR1 SGHTA and CDR2 FQGNSA. The CDR3: CASSPGVGEQYF. In DNA form, the CDR3 reads TGTGCCAGCAGTCCAGGGGTAGGGGAGCAGTACTTC.

This clonotype has ten or more counts. The chain carries TRBV11-2 and TRBJ2-5; D may match TRBD1 or TRBD2 (5 bases each). Deletions cut 3 bases from V and 1 base from J, with 9 bases between. The germline gives CDR1 SGHAT, CDR2 FQNNGV. The length of the CDR3 is 14 residues. CDR3 nucleotides: TGTGCCAGCAGCTTGGGGGTGCGCCAAGAGACCCAGTACTTC. Its translation is CASSLGVRQETQYF.

This clonotype has at least ten counts. The chain's CDR3 is CASSASGRHTGELFF. For the CDR3, the DNA is TGTGCCAGCAGCGCTAGCGGGAGGCACACCGGGGAGCTGTTTTTT. This chain links TRBV3-1 with TRBJ2-2; 11 nucleotides match TRBD2. There are 15 residues in the CDR3. Trimming took 5 bases from V and 3 from J; bases not matched to a gene: 2. Looked up from germline, CDR1 is LGHDT and CDR2 is YNNKEL (reference sequence).

This clonotype has at least ten counts. The chain couples TRBV5-1 to TRBJ1-2; D is perhaps TRBD1 (5 bases). The CDR3 length is 13 residues. Trimming pared 0 bases from V and 7 bases from J, leaving 10 bases between. CDR1 and CDR2 (germline): SGHRS, YFSETQ. The CDR3 region is CASSLAQGSGYTF. In DNA, the CDR3 is TGCGCCAGCAGCTTGGCCCAGGGCTCTGGCTACACCTTC. Together with reference TRBV5-1 and TRBJ1-2, the CDR3 gives the full variable domain: KAGVTQTPRYLIKTRGQQVTLSCSPISGHRSVSWYQQTPGQGLQFLFEYFSETQRNKGNFPGRFSGRQFSNSRSEMNVSTLELGDSALYLCASSLAQGSGYTFGSGTRLTVV.

This clonotype was detected only a few times. V and J are TRBV18 and TRBJ1-1; no clear D gene. Germline V gene data show CDR1 as KGHSH and CDR2 as LQKENI. The CDR3 loop spans 16 amino acids. Deletions cut 8 bases from V and 1 base from J, with 20 bases between. DNA for the CDR3: TGTGCCAGCACCCTATCTGTTCTGGGTGAGAACACTGAAGCTTTCTTT. This codes for CASTLSVLGENTEAFF.

The gene calls are TRBV24-1 and TRBJ2-1, with 8 positions matching TRBD2. V lost 4 bases and J lost 14; bases outside the gene matches: 9. There are 13 residues in the CDR3. The V gene's germline CDR1 is KGHDR and CDR2 SFDVKD. The CDR3 sequence: CATSEGPRGLEFF. CDR3 nucleotides: TGTGCCACCAGTGAGGGTCCCCGGGGACTAGAGTTCTTC.